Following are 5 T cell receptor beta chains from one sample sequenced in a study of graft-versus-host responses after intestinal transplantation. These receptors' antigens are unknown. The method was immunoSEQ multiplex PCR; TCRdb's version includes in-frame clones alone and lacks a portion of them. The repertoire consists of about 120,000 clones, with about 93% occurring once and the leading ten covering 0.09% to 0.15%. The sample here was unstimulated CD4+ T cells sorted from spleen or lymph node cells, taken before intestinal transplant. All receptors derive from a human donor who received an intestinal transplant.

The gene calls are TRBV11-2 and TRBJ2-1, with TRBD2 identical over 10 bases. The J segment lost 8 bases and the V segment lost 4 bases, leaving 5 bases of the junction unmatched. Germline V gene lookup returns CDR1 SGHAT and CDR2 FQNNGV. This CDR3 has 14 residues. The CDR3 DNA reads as TGTGCCAGCAGCTCGGGGACTAGCGTTGATGAGCAGTTCTTC. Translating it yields CASSSGTSVDEQFF.

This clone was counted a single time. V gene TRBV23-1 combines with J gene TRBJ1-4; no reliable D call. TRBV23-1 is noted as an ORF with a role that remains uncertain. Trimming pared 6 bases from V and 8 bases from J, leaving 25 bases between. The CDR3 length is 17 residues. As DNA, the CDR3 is TGCGCCAGCAGGCGCCCCCCCCGTCGGCTGTTAAAAGAAAAACTGTTTTTT. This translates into CASRRPPRRLLKEKLFF.

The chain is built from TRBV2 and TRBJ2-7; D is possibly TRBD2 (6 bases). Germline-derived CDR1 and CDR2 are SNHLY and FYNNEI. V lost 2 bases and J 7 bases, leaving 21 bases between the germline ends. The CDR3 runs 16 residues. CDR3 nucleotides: TGTGCCAGCAGTGAAAATTTCGGGGGAGGAGGTGGAGAGCAGTACTTC. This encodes CASSENFGGGGGEQYF.

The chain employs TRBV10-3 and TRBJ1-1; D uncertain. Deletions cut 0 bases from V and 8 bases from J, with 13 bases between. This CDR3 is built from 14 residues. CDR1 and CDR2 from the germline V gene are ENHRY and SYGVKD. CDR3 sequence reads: CAISESLGKQEAFF. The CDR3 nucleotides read TGTGCCATCAGTGAGTCATTGGGAAAGCAGGAAGCTTTCTTT.

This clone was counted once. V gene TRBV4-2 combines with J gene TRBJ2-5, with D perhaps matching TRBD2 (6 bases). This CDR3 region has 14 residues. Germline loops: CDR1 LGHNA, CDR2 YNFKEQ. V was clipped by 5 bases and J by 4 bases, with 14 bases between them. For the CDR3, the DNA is TGTGCCAGCAGCATTGGGACTCCCCCAGAGACCCAGTACTTC. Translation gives CASSIGTPPETQYF.